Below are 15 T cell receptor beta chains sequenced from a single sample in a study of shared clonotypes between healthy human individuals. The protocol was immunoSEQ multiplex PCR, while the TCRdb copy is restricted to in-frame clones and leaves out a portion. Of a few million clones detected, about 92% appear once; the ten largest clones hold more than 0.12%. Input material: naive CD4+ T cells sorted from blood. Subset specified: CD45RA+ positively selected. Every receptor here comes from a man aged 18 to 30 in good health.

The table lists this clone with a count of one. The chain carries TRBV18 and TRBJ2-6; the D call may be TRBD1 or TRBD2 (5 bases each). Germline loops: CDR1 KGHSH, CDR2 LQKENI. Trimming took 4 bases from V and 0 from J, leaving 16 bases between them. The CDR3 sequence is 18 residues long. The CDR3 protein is CASSLDRDGLSGANVLTF. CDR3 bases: TGTGCCAGCTCACTGGACCGGGACGGTCTCTCTGGGGCCAACGTCCTGACTTTC.

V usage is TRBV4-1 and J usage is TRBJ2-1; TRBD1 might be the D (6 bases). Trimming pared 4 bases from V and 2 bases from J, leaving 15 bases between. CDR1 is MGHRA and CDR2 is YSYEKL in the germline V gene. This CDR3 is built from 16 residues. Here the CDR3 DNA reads TGCGCCAGCAGCCCAGACGGACAGAGACCCTACAATGAGCAGTTCTTC. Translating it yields CASSPDGQRPYNEQFF.

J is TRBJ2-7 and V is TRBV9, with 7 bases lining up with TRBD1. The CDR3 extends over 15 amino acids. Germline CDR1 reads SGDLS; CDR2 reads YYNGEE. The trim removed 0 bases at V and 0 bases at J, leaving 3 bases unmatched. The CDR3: CASSVGGGRSYEQYF. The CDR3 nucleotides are TGTGCCAGCAGCGTAGGAGGGGGCCGCTCCTACGAGCAGTACTTC.

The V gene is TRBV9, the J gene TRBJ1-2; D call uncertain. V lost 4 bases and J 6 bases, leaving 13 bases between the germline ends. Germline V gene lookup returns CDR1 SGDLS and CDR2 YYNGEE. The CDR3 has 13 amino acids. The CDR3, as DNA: TGTGCCAGCAGCACCCGACAATCCCATGGCTACACCTTC. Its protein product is CASSTRQSHGYTF.

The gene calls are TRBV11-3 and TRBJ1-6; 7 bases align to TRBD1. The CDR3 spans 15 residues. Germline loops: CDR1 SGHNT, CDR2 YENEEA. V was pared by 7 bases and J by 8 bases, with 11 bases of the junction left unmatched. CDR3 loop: CASTRGNVWHSPLHF. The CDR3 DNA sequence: TGTGCCAGCACCAGGGGGAACGTCTGGCATTCACCCCTCCACTTT. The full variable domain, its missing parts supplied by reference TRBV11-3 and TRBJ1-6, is EAGVVQSPRYKIIEKKQPVAFWCNPISGHNTLYWYLQNLGQGPELLIRYENEEAVDDSQLPKDRFSAERLKGVDSTLKIQPAELGDSAVYLCASTRGNVWHSPLHFGNGTRLTVT.

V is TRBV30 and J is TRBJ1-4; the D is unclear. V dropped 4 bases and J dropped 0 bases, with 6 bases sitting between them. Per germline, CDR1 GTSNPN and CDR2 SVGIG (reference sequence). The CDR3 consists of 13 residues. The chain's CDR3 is CAWTISTNEKLFF. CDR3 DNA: TGTGCCTGGACCATCTCAACTAATGAAAAACTGTTTTTT.

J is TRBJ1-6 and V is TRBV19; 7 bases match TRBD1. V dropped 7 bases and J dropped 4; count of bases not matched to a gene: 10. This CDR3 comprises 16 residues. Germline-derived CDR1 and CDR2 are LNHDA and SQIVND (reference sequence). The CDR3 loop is CASNNPGGPYNSPLHF. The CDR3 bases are TGTGCCAGTAATAACCCAGGGGGACCTTATAATTCACCCCTCCACTTT.

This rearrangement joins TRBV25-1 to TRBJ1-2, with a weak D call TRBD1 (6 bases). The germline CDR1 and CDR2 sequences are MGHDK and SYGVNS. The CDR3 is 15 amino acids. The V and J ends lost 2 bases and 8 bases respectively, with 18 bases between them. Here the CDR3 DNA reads TGTGCCAGCAGTGAACGGTTCGAGGGGGACGGCGGCTACACCTTC. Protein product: CASSERFEGDGGYTF.

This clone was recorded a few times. The CDR3 DNA reads as TGTGCCAGCAGCGTACAGGGATCAATCCACGAGCAGTACTTC. Protein product: CASSVQGSIHEQYF. This chain uses TRBV7-2 with TRBJ2-7; the D gene is possibly TRBD1 (6 bases). CDR3 length: 14 amino acids. Germline V gene data show CDR1 as SGHTA and CDR2 as FQGNSA. V was clipped by 5 bases and J by 5 bases, with 16 bases between them.

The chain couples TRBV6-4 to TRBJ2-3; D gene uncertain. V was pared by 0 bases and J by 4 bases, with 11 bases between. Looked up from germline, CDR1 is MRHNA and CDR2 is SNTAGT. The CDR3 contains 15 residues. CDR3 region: CASSDSGRKSDTQYF. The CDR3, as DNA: TGTGCCAGCAGTGACTCTGGGCGAAAATCAGATACGCAGTATTTT.

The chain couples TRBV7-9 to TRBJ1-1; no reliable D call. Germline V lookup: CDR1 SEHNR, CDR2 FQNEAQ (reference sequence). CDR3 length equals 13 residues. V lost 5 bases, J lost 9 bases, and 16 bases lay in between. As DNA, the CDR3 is TGTGCCAGCAGCCGGAGGACCGGCGAAAAAGCTTTCTTT. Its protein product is CASSRRTGEKAFF. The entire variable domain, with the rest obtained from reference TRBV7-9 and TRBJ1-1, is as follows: DTGVSQNPRHKITKRGQNVTFRCDPISEHNRLYWYRQTLGQGPEFLTYFQNEAQLEKSRLLSDRFSAERPKGSFSTLEIQRTEQGDSAMYLCASSRRTGEKAFFGQGTRLTVV.

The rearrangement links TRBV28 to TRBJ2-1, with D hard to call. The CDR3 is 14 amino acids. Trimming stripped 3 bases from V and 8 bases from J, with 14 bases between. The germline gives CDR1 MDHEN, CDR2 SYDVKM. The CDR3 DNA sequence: TGTGCCAGCAGTTTCGGGCTGGGTGGACATGAGCAGTTCTTC. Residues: CASSFGLGGHEQFF.

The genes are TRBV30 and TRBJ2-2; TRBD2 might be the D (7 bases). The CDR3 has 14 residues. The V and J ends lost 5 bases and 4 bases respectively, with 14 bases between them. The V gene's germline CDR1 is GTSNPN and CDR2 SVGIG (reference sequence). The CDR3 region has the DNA TGTGCCTGGGGGGGGGCAGGGCCCACCGGGGAGCTGTTTTTT. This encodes CAWGGAGPTGELFF.

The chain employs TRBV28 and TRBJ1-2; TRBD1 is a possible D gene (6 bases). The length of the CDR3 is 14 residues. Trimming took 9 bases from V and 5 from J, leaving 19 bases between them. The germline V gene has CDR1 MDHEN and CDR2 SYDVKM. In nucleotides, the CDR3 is TGTGCCAGTGCCGGGGGGGGCAAGGGATATGGCTACACCTTC. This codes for CASAGGGKGYGYTF.

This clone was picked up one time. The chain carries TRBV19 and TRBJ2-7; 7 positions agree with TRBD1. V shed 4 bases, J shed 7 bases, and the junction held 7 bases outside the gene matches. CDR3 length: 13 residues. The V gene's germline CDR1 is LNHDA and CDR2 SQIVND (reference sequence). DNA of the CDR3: TGTGCCAGTAGTAAACAGGGGTATCGGGAGCAGTACTTC. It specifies CASSKQGYREQYF.